This T cell receptor beta chain stems from a study of shared clonotypes between healthy human individuals. Both subsets, CD45RA+ naive and CD45RA-negative memory, were split from the CD4+ cells. CDR3 size: 15 residues. Germline values: CDR1 LGHNA, CDR2 YSLEER. The V and J ends lost 2 bases and 5 bases, in that order; junction bases with no gene match: 7. Genomic DNA per cell subset filled all wells of several immunoSEQ plates. Clones were read by immunoSEQ multiplex PCR, and TCRdb kept only the in-frame ones, dropping some. The table includes about 2.4 million clones, roughly 93% detected once. Sequenced input: naive CD4+ T cells from PBMCs. Stated subset: CD45RA+ positively selected. This clonotype originated in a man aged 18 to 29 in good health. Some clones in this sample may be carry-over from other donors' samples. The chain is built from TRBV4-3 and TRBJ2-5; 8 positions match TRBD1. CDR3 coding DNA: TGCGCCAGCAGCCAACAGGGGGCGCAGGGGGAGACCCAGTACTTC. It translates to CASSQQGAQGETQYF.